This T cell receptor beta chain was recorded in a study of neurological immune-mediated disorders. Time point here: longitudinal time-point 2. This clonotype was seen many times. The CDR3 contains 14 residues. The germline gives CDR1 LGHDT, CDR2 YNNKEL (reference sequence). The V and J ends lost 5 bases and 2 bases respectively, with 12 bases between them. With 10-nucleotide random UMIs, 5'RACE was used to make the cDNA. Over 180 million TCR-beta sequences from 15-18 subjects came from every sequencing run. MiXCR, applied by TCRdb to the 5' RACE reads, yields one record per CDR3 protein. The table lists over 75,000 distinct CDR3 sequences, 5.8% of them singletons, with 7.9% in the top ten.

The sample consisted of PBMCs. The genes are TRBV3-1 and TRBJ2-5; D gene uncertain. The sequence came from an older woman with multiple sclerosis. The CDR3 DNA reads TGTGCCAGCAGCTATTTCGGACCGCAAGAGACCCAGTACTTC. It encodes CASSYFGPQETQYF.